Each of the 14 T cell receptor beta chains below was sequenced from the same sample in a study of graft-versus-host responses after intestinal transplantation. For these receptors, no antigen is known. Here immunoSEQ multiplex PCR was the method, and the copy in TCRdb shows in-frame clones only, minus some. The table shows 90,000 to 150,000 clones, with 95% occurring only once. This specimen was unstimulated CD8+ T cells sorted from spleen or lymph node cells, taken before intestinal transplant. The receptors were gathered from a human donor who received an intestinal transplant.

This sequence joins TRBV28 and TRBJ2-7, with unresolved D. CDR1 MDHEN and CDR2 SYDVKM come from the germline V gene. V lost 4 bases and J 6 bases, leaving 7 bases between the germline ends. The CDR3 totals 11 residues. CDR3 region: CASSSLVEQYF. The DNA of the CDR3 is TGTGCCAGCAGTTCCTTGGTCGAGCAGTACTTC.

Regarding this clone: A junction boundary mismatches the germline segment, possibly from a read error. Other DNA sequences of this sample code for an identical CDR3. The genes are TRBV20-1 and TRBJ2-1, with D possibly being TRBD1 or TRBD2 (5 bases each). Germline CDR1 DFQATT, CDR2 SNEGSKA (reference sequence). This CDR3 has 10 residues. The chain's CDR3 is CSALMGEQFF. CDR3 sequence (DNA): TGCAGTGCTTTGATGGGGGAGCAATTCTTC.

The chain joins TRBV7-3 to TRBJ2-1; D perhaps matches TRBD2 (6 bases). CDR1 and CDR2 from the germline V gene are SGHTA and FQGTGA. V was shortened by 1 base and J by 2 bases, with 15 bases between the two germline ends. This CDR3 has 17 amino acids. The CDR3: CASSLNDGEVAYNEQFF. Written as DNA, the CDR3 is TGTGCCAGCAGCTTAAACGATGGGGAGGTGGCCTACAATGAGCAGTTCTTC.

This sequence joins TRBV4-1 and TRBJ2-1; perhaps TRBD2 as D (5 bases). Trimming left V 1 base short and J 6 bases short, with 16 bases between. Germline V gene data show CDR1 as MGHRA and CDR2 as YSYEKL. The CDR3 runs to 16 residues. The CDR3 DNA reads as TGCGCCAGCAGCCAAGTTACTAGTCCCAAGGGCAATGAGCAGTTCTTC. Its translation is CASSQVTSPKGNEQFF.

The rearrangement joins TRBV7-9 to TRBJ2-2; the D gene is possibly TRBD2 (5 bases). The V gene's germline CDR1 is SEHNR and CDR2 FQNEAQ (reference sequence). This CDR3 has 14 amino acids. V was shortened by 2 bases and J by 5 bases, with 9 bases between the two germline ends. The CDR3 DNA reads TGTGCCAGCAGCTTACTTCGAGGGACCGGGGAGCTGTTTTTT. Translated, it gives CASSLLRGTGELFF.

V and J are TRBV6-1 and TRBJ2-1; D not resolved. Trimming pared 5 bases from V and 10 bases from J, leaving 9 bases between. The CDR3 length is 11 residues. Looked up from germline, CDR1 is MNHNS and CDR2 is SASEGT. In nucleotides, the CDR3 is TGTGCCAGCAGTTACCCGACAGAGCAGTTCTTC. It yields the protein CASSYPTEQFF.

This clone has only one observation. V and J are TRBV7-9 and TRBJ1-2; 7 bases map to TRBD1. The CDR3 consists of 13 residues. Germline V gene sequence: CDR1 SEHNR, CDR2 FQNEAQ (reference sequence). With 0 bases clipped from V and 8 bases from J, the junction kept 3 bases outside the gene matches. The CDR3 loop reads CASSLADRSGYTF. The CDR3 DNA sequence: TGTGCCAGCAGCTTAGCGGACAGGTCGGGCTACACCTTC.

V usage is TRBV19 and J usage is TRBJ1-1; D gene unclear. Germline V gene sequence: CDR1 LNHDA, CDR2 SQIVND (reference sequence). Trimming cost V 7 bases and J 0 bases, with 9 bases left between them. The CDR3 runs to 13 residues. The CDR3 spells CASNHRMNTEAFF. Here the CDR3 DNA reads TGTGCCAGTAATCATAGGATGAACACTGAAGCTTTCTTT.

The V gene is TRBV29-1, the J gene TRBJ2-7; 11 bases map to TRBD2. V lost 6 bases and J lost 4; bases outside the gene matches: 2. The CDR3 is made up of 12 amino acids. CDR1 and CDR2 from the germline V gene are SQVTM and ANQGSEA. Here the CDR3 reads CSVLAGVYEQYF. The CDR3 nucleotides read TGCAGCGTACTAGCGGGAGTGTACGAGCAGTACTTC.

The rearrangement links TRBV15 to TRBJ1-6; D is ambiguous. Per the germline V gene, CDR1 is LNHNV and CDR2 is YYDKDF (reference sequence). Trimming shortened V by 3 bases and J by 7 bases, and 10 bases separated the two germline ends. The CDR3 is 14 amino acids. The CDR3 protein is CATSSSTENSPLHF. As DNA, the CDR3 is TGTGCCACCAGCAGTTCTACAGAAAATTCACCCCTCCACTTT.

This chain links TRBV4-1 with TRBJ2-1, with TRBD1 identical over 9 bases. V was pared by 5 bases and J by 7 bases, with 6 bases of the junction left unmatched. The CDR3 has 14 amino acids. Per germline, CDR1 MGHRA and CDR2 YSYEKL. Written as DNA, the CDR3 is TGCGCCAGCAGCTCCGGGACAGGGTCGAATGAGCAGTTCTTC. Translating it yields CASSSGTGSNEQFF.

This rearrangement joins TRBV9 to TRBJ1-3, with D unresolved. The germline gives CDR1 SGDLS, CDR2 YYNGEE. Trimming took 0 bases from V and 0 from J, leaving 13 bases between them. The CDR3 consists of 17 residues. This CDR3 reads CASSVGSAPISGNTIYF. The CDR3 bases are TGTGCCAGCAGCGTAGGATCGGCTCCTATCTCTGGAAACACCATATATTTT. Using reference TRBV9 and TRBJ1-3 for the parts outside the CDR3, the full variable domain is DSGVTQTPKHLITATGQRVTLRCSPRSGDLSVYWYQQSLDQGLQFLIQYYNGEERAKGNILERFSAQQFPDLHSELNLSSLELGDSALYFCASSVGSAPISGNTIYFGEGSWLTVV.

This clone was counted once. This chain connects TRBV28 to TRBJ2-5; D possibly corresponds to TRBD2 (7 bases). Germline CDR1 and CDR2: MDHEN and SYDVKM. The V end was cut by 5 bases, the J end by 9 bases, with 13 bases between. There are 12 residues in the CDR3. The CDR3 DNA reads TGTGCCAGCAGTGCGGGGGCCCGGGCCCAGTACTTC. Protein product: CASSAGARAQYF. Combining the CDR3 with reference TRBV28 and TRBJ2-5 gives the whole variable domain DVKVTQSSRYLVKRTGEKVFLECVQDMDHENMFWYRQDPGLGLRLIYFSYDVKMKEKGDIPEGYSVSREKKERFSLILESASTNQTSMYLCASSAGARAQYFGPGTRLLVL.

J is TRBJ2-4 and V is TRBV6-5; D not resolved. The CDR3 has 14 amino acids. CDR1 and CDR2 (germline): MNHEY, SVGAGI. Trimming removed 4 bases from V and 0 bases from J, with 7 bases in between. For the CDR3, the DNA is TGTGCCAGCAGTTTGTCTCTAGCCAAAAACATTCAGTACTTC. Encoded protein: CASSLSLAKNIQYF.